These 15 T cell receptor beta chains were sequenced from one sample in a study of beta chain features in type 1 diabetes (dated by TCRdb to 2016 to 2019). Beyond this particular receptor, the publication reports: A moderate but significant shortening of TCRB CDR3 length was observed in type 1 diabetes patients in all four CD4+ subsets.

What these receptors recognize is not known. The method was the immunoSEQ multiplex PCR assay. The entire amount of isolated RNA was reverse transcribed using the High Capacity cDNA Reverse Transcription Kit, so the sequenced TCRB transcripts were expressed ones. Sourced from immuneACCESS, this table was stored by TCRdb with only in-frame sequences that have V and J called. A share of the clones is absent; for the studies checked, an unresolved V gene accounts for under half, and the remainder has no known explanation. The sample records about 160,000 clones, about 9% of which are singletons. The top ten constitute 0.54% of the sample. Sequenced input: central memory CD4+ T cells from blood. The receptors shown here come from a woman aged 18 to 35 with type 1 diabetes.

This chain links TRBV11-2 with TRBJ2-2; D may be TRBD2 (6 bases). Trimming pared 3 bases from V and 13 bases from J, leaving 15 bases between. Germline loops: CDR1 SGHAT, CDR2 FQNNGV. This CDR3 region has 13 residues. CDR3 sequence (DNA): TGTGCCAGCAGCTTGTCGCCGGAGGGTCGGCTGTTTTTT. The encoded protein is CASSLSPEGRLFF.

The sample holds a few counts of this clone. The rearrangement uses TRBV5-1 and TRBJ1-1; D is unresolved. V dropped 7 bases and J dropped 0 bases, with 10 bases sitting between them. CDR1 SGHRS and CDR2 YFSETQ come from the germline V gene. This CDR3 has 13 residues. CDR3 sequence (DNA): TGCGCCAGCTTCAGAGACTTGAACACTGAAGCTTTCTTT. Its protein product is CASFRDLNTEAFF. Complete variable domain (other parts from reference TRBV5-1 and TRBJ1-1): KAGVTQTPRYLIKTRGQQVTLSCSPISGHRSVSWYQQTPGQGLQFLFEYFSETQRNKGNFPGRFSGRQFSNSRSEMNVSTLELGDSALYLCASFRDLNTEAFFGQGTRLTVV.

This chain joins TRBV30 and TRBJ1-4, with D perhaps matching TRBD1 (6 bases). The CDR3 is made up of 11 amino acids. Trimming cost V 3 bases and J 16 bases, with 15 bases left between them. Germline loops: CDR1 GTSNPN, CDR2 SVGIG (reference sequence). The CDR3 DNA sequence: TGTGCCTGGAGCGCGTCGGGGGGGCCGTTTTTT. Encoded protein: CAWSASGGPFF.

The chain joins TRBV19 to TRBJ2-1; 11 positions agree with TRBD2. This CDR3 has 14 amino acids. Germline V gene lookup returns CDR1 LNHDA and CDR2 SQIVND (reference sequence). Unmatched junction bases numbered 5, after V lost 8 bases and J lost 5 bases. CDR3 nucleotide sequence: TGTGCCAGTCGAGTGACTAGCGGGAACAATGAGCAGTTCTTC. Translation: CASRVTSGNNEQFF.

The gene calls are TRBV18 and TRBJ2-7; no firm D call. V was clipped by 6 bases and J by 1 base, with 7 bases between them. This CDR3 contains 12 residues. Germline V gene sequence: CDR1 KGHSH, CDR2 LQKENI. CDR3 in amino acids: CASSGSSYEQYF. CDR3 DNA: TGTGCCAGCTCCGGGTCGTCCTACGAGCAGTACTTC.

Of note for this clone: The sample has other DNA sequences that encode this CDR3 too. This chain uses TRBV5-1 with TRBJ2-3; TRBD1 agrees at 9 bases. The CDR3 spans 14 residues. Trimming took 4 bases from V and 3 from J; bases not matched to a gene: 3. Germline V lookup: CDR1 SGHRS, CDR2 YFSETQ. The CDR3 spells CASSPGTGTDTQYF. CDR3 sequence (DNA): TGCGCCAGCAGCCCCGGGACAGGGACAGATACGCAGTATTTT.

This clone has a handful of counts. This chain links TRBV7-2 with TRBJ2-7, with TRBD2 matching over 7 bases. J was trimmed by 5 bases and V by 0 bases; bases with no gene match: 7. Germline V gene lookup returns CDR1 SGHTA and CDR2 FQGNSA. This CDR3 has 15 amino acids. CDR3 coding DNA: TGTGCCAGCAGCTTAGCGCAGAGCGGGGCCCACGAGCAGTACTTC. Its translation is CASSLAQSGAHEQYF.

This clone was seen many times. V is TRBV4-1 and J is TRBJ2-1; 11 bases are a match to TRBD2. Germline V gives CDR1 MGHRA, CDR2 YSYEKL. CDR3 length: 20 amino acids. The junction had 11 bases not matched to a gene; V was cut back by 1 base and J by 0 bases. CDR3 loop: CASSQASLRTSGGSYNEQFF. The CDR3 DNA reads as TGCGCCAGCAGCCAAGCCAGCCTTAGAACTAGCGGGGGCTCCTACAATGAGCAGTTCTTC.

The chain is built from TRBV29-1 and TRBJ2-3, with a tentative D call TRBD2 (5 bases). Germline assignment: CDR1 SQVTM and CDR2 ANQGSEA. The V end lost 4 bases, the J end lost 6 bases, and 17 bases lay between the germline ends. The CDR3 loop spans 14 amino acids. CDR3 in amino acids: CSVAGSTRGDTQYF. CDR3 nucleotides: TGCAGCGTTGCAGGCTCCACCCGAGGGGATACGCAGTATTTT.

This clone occurred a few times. The CDR3 region is CASSLRLAGDPLSSYEQYF. Written as DNA, the CDR3 is TGTGCCAGCAGCCTAAGACTAGCGGGAGACCCCTTGAGCTCCTACGAGCAGTACTTC. This chain links TRBV14 with TRBJ2-7, with 12 bases matching TRBD2. Germline trimming cut 4 bases from V and 0 bases from J; bases unmatched to any gene: 13. This CDR3 region has 19 residues. Germline assignment: CDR1 SGHDN and CDR2 FVKESK.

In this sample, this clone turned up a few times. The chain combines TRBV25-1 with TRBJ2-7, with a tentative D call TRBD2 (5 bases). V dropped 2 bases and J dropped 7 bases, with 6 bases sitting between them. The CDR3 is 11 residues long. Germline CDR1 is MGHDK and CDR2 is SYGVNS. The CDR3 coding sequence is TGTGCCAGCAGTGAAGGAGGTGAGCAGTACTTC. The encoded protein is CASSEGGEQYF.

The chain is built from TRBV5-1 and TRBJ1-1; no reliable D call. The CDR3 is 12 residues long. The V and J ends lost 4 bases and 4 bases respectively, with 8 bases between them. Germline assignment: CDR1 SGHRS and CDR2 YFSETQ. CDR3 region: CASSRESTEAFF. The CDR3 DNA follows: TGCGCCAGCAGCCGCGAGAGCACTGAAGCTTTCTTT.

The table lists this clone with a few counts. V usage is TRBV30 and J usage is TRBJ1-2; TRBD1 might be the D (5 bases). V was pared by 4 bases and J by 2 bases, with 14 bases between. The CDR3 length is 14 residues. Germline-derived CDR1 and CDR2 are GTSNPN and SVGIG (reference sequence). DNA for the CDR3: TGTGCCTGGAATCGGGGGGGTGAAAACTATGGCTACACCTTC. Protein sequence: CAWNRGGENYGYTF.

This clone was detected a few times. This chain uses TRBV19 with TRBJ2-3, with TRBD2 matching over 10 bases. The V and J ends lost 3 bases and 3 bases, in that order; junction bases with no gene match: 3. The CDR3 is 15 amino acids. The germline gives CDR1 LNHDA, CDR2 SQIVND (reference sequence). CDR3 loop: CASSILAGETDTQYF. Written as DNA, the CDR3 is TGTGCCAGTAGTATCCTAGCGGGGGAAACAGATACGCAGTATTTT.

The chain carries TRBV7-9 and TRBJ2-1; TRBD2 is a possible D gene (5 bases). V lost 0 bases and J 4 bases, leaving 13 bases between the germline ends. The V gene's germline CDR1 is SEHNR and CDR2 FQNEAQ (reference sequence). CDR3 size: 16 residues. In DNA form, the CDR3 reads TGTGCCAGCAGCTTAGCTTGGGGATCGGGGTACAATGAGCAGTTCTTC. Protein sequence: CASSLAWGSGYNEQFF.